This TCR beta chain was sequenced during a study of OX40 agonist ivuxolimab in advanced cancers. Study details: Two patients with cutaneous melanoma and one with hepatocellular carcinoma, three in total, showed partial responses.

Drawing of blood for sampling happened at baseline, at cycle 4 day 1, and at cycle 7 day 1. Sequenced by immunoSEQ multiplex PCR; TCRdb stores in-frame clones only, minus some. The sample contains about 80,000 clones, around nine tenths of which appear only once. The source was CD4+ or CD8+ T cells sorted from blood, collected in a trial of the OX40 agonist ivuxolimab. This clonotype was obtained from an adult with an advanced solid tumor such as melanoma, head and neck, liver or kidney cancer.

CDR3 coding DNA: TGTGCCAGCAGCTCCCTTCGGAGCTACGAGCAGTACTTC. Translating it yields CASSSLRSYEQYF. The rearrangement joins TRBV11-2 to TRBJ2-7; D gene ambiguous. From germline, CDR1 is SGHAT and CDR2 FQNNGV. Trimming removed 4 bases at V and 3 bases at J, with 10 bases between. There are 13 residues in the CDR3.